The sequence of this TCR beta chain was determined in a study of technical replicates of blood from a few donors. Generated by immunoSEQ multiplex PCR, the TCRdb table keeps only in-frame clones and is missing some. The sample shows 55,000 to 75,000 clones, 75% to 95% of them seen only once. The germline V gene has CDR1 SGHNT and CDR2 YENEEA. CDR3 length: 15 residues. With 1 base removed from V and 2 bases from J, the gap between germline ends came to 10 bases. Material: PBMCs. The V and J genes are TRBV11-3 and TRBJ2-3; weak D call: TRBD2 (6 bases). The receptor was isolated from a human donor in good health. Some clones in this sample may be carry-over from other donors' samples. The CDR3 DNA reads TGTGCCAGCAGCTTAGTTGGCGGGGTCACAGATACGCAGTATTTT. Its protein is CASSLVGGVTDTQYF.